The rows below give T cell receptor beta chains drawn from one sample of a study of shared clonotypes between healthy human individuals. Profiling relied on immunoSEQ multiplex PCR, and the TCRdb table lists in-frame clones only, not all of them. The sample consists of over 750,000 clones, roughly 96% of them appearing once. The sample was naive CD8+ T cells sorted from blood. The receptors derive from a man aged 30 to 39 in good health. The conserved cysteine and the conserved F or W are not part of the CDR3 here. Fields, in order: D gene, V gene, J gene, CDR3 protein. A D gene is named only where the DNA matches it firmly.

NA	TRBV27	TRBJ2-5	ASSLSGTETQY
TRBD2	TRBV6-1	TRBJ2-1	ASKRLATWADEQF
TRBD2	TRBV27	TRBJ2-7	ASSLLGTSGSYEQY
NA	TRBV15	TRBJ2-7	ATSRNLGLADYEQY
TRBD1	TRBV13	TRBJ2-1	ASSPGRTGSYNEQF
NA	TRBV5-6	TRBJ1-1	ASSRGNTEAF
NA	TRBV6-5	TRBJ1-2	ASSYSILDFGYT
NA	TRBV7-6	TRBJ2-1	ASSLAPFNEQF
TRBD1	TRBV6-4	TRBJ2-1	ASSLFAGGDEQF
TRBD1	TRBV28	TRBJ2-7	ASSLSRTGSYEQY
TRBD1	TRBV7-9	TRBJ2-1	ASRKPGQGIHEQF
TRBD1	TRBV10-3	TRBJ2-6	AISSGGAEISGANVLT
NA	TRBV13	TRBJ2-2	ASSLVGGLADTGELF
NA	TRBV4-2	TRBJ2-1	ASSQGSFNEQF
TRBD2	TRBV27	TRBJ2-1	ASGLVASNEQF
NA	TRBV4-1	TRBJ1-5	ASSQPGRNSNQPQH
TRBD2	TRBV11-3	TRBJ2-7	ASSSRTSGRNEQY
NA	TRBV9	TRBJ2-1	ASSVGTGPYNEQF
NA	TRBV30	TRBJ2-3	AWQPGGNTDTQY
NA	TRBV5-1	TRBJ1-1	ASRGITEAF
NA	TRBV11-2	TRBJ2-7	ASRNRDSYEQY
NA	TRBV7-9	TRBJ2-7	ASASDWEQY
NA	TRBV9	TRBJ1-2	ASRDNYGYT
TRBD2	TRBV7-6	TRBJ2-7	ASSLAAGVREQY
TRBD1	TRBV5-5	TRBJ1-1	ASSSEGQGSTEAF
TRBD1	TRBV29-1	TRBJ2-1	SVWTGQSSYNEQF
NA	TRBV7-9	TRBJ1-1	ASSSPLDNTEAF
TRBD1	TRBV27	TRBJ1-5	ASSSVRGASNQPQH
NA	TRBV4-1	TRBJ1-5	ASSQEGGLNQPQH
NA	TRBV2	TRBJ2-6	ASSESSGANVLT
TRBD2	TRBV10-3	TRBJ2-5	AISAATSGFRGGQETQY
TRBD2	TRBV4-1	TRBJ2-1	ASSQDLTSGRTSSYNEQF
NA	TRBV29-1	TRBJ2-1	SVPARGEQF